The sequence of this TCR beta chain was determined in a study of T cell responses to AZD1222 COVID-19 vaccine. Germline CDR1 is SGHTA and CDR2 is FQGNSA. This CDR3 is built from 16 residues. The V gene lost 1 base and the J gene lost 4 bases, with 13 bases spanning the gap. On this clone: Antigen: not known.

Study-wide points: Spike-specific TCR breadth and depth were elevated following two AZD1222 doses. There were mostly white British donors and more females than males, and clonal diversity was possibly underestimated. Within unmutated variant regions lay the reported targets of nearly half of spike-specific TCRs.

Assay: immunoSEQ multiplex PCR; the TCRdb copy retains only in-frame clones and omits some. The sample comprises around 140,000 clones, 75% to 85% of which are singletons, and 7.9% rests with the top ten. The genes are TRBV7-2 and TRBJ2-2; unclear D gene. The specimen comprised peripheral blood, sampled 28 days after the second dose of the MenACWY control vaccine. This clonotype was obtained from an adult who received the MenACWY meningococcal vaccine as a control. CDR3 in amino acids: CASSLVGLGITGELFF. CDR3 coding DNA: TGTGCCAGCAGCTTAGTTGGGTTAGGGATCACCGGGGAGCTGTTTTTT.